The 28 T cell receptor beta chains below all came from one sample that was sequenced in a study of cytomegalovirus exposure and HLA in healthy donors. Researchers ran the PCR with 60 Vbeta and 13 Jbeta primers. Measured with immunoSEQ multiplex PCR; TCRdb has only the in-frame clones, and not every one. The top ten clones hold around 13% of a sample with around 110,000 clones, about 74% of them seen once. The sequenced material came from PBMCs. The receptors come from a woman in her thirties or forties in good health and CMV-seropositive.

This clone was observed a few times. The genes are TRBV10-1 and TRBJ2-1; D call uncertain. The CDR3 is 16 amino acids. The V end was cut by 3 bases, the J end by 4 bases, with 16 bases between. In germline, CDR1 is WNHNN, CDR2 SYGVQD (reference sequence). The CDR3 DNA reads TGCGCCAGCAGTGACCGGGTCAAGGTCGGTTACAATGAGCAGTTCTTC. Its protein product is CASSDRVKVGYNEQFF.

The chain recombines TRBV9 with TRBJ1-3; D uncertain. Trimming cost V 4 bases and J 0 bases, with 11 bases left between them. Germline lookup yields CDR1 SGDLS and CDR2 YYNGEE. The CDR3 extends over 15 amino acids. The DNA of the CDR3 is TGTGCCAGCAGCACAACGGGTACCTCTGGAAACACCATATATTTT. Protein product: CASSTTGTSGNTIYF.

The chain joins TRBV30 to TRBJ1-5; D is undetermined. Germline-derived CDR1 and CDR2 are GTSNPN and SVGIG (reference sequence). Trimming removed 0 bases at V and 6 bases at J, with 6 bases between. CDR3 length: 12 residues. The CDR3 is CAWSVSGQPQHF. The DNA of the CDR3 is TGTGCCTGGAGTGTATCCGGTCAGCCCCAGCATTTT.

The gene calls are TRBV28 and TRBJ1-2, with 7 bases lining up with TRBD1. The CDR3 has 14 residues. Germline CDR1 and CDR2: MDHEN and SYDVKM. J was trimmed by 8 bases and V by 5 bases; bases with no gene match: 11. CDR3 protein: CASSPGQTSRGYTF. Written as DNA, the CDR3 is TGTGCCAGCAGTCCGGGACAGACATCACGCGGCTACACCTTC.

The chain couples TRBV23-1 to TRBJ1-1, with D perhaps TRBD1 (5 bases). TRBV23-1 is an ORF, and what it does is uncertain. Trimming pared 4 bases from V and 1 base from J, leaving 10 bases between. The CDR3 sequence is 14 residues long. CDR3 protein: CASSRSTANTEAFF. For the CDR3, the DNA is TGCGCCAGCAGTCGATCGACAGCGAACACTGAAGCTTTCTTT.

The chain joins TRBV19 to TRBJ1-5, with 7 bases lining up with TRBD1. After removal of 6 bases from V and 15 bases from J, the junction contained 11 bases not matched to a gene. CDR1 and CDR2 from the germline V gene are LNHDA and SQIVND (reference sequence). The CDR3 has 12 amino acids. The CDR3 DNA follows: TGTGCCAGTAGCCTACAGGGGCCCCCTCGGCATTTT. Translating it yields CASSLQGPPRHF.

This chain joins TRBV4-3 and TRBJ2-4; D possibly corresponds to TRBD2 (6 bases). Trimming left V 6 bases short and J 2 bases short, with 14 bases between. Germline assignment: CDR1 LGHNA and CDR2 YSLEER. This CDR3 region has 15 residues. This chain's CDR3 is CASSPGGATKNIQYF. The CDR3 DNA follows: TGCGCCAGCAGTCCTGGAGGGGCGACCAAAAACATTCAGTACTTC.

The CDR3 region has the DNA TGTGCCAGCACGTGGGCCGGGGACACCGGGGAGCTGTTTTTT. It specifies CASTWAGDTGELFF. The chain carries TRBV2 and TRBJ2-2; weak D call: TRBD2 (5 bases). Trimming took 7 bases from V and 3 from J, leaving 12 bases between them. The germline V gene has CDR1 SNHLY and CDR2 FYNNEI. The CDR3 sequence is 14 residues long.

The chain couples TRBV7-3 to TRBJ2-1, with a possible D match to TRBD2 (5 bases). Germline CDR1 is SGHTA and CDR2 is FQGTGA. CDR3 length: 14 amino acids. Trimming took off 1 base at V and 8 bases at J, with 12 bases between the two ends. CDR3 region: CASSLNSLGDEQFF. CDR3 nucleotides: TGTGCCAGCAGCTTAAATTCACTCGGGGATGAGCAGTTCTTC.

The chain links TRBV30 to TRBJ1-1, with D maybe TRBD1 (5 bases). V dropped 1 base and J dropped 2 bases, with 8 bases sitting between them. CDR1 is GTSNPN and CDR2 is SVGIG in the germline V gene (reference sequence). This CDR3 comprises 13 residues. The CDR3 spells CAWSGGANTEAFF. The CDR3 DNA reads TGTGCCTGGAGTGGTGGGGCAAACACTGAAGCTTTCTTT.

This chain connects TRBV5-1 to TRBJ1-2; 7 bases map to TRBD1. This CDR3 is built from 13 residues. Germline V lookup: CDR1 SGHRS, CDR2 YFSETQ. Unmatched junction bases numbered 4, after V lost 1 base and J lost 7 bases. In DNA, the CDR3 is TGCGCCAGCAGCTTGACAGGGGACTCTGGCTACACCTTC. Protein: CASSLTGDSGYTF.

Remarks on this clone: Because the CDR3's place on the DNA is in doubt, the DNA is left out and the CDR3 is given as listed by TCRdb. The chain combines TRBV21-1 with TRBJ1-6; the tabulated D call, TRBD1, remains unverified against the DNA. TRBV21-1 is given as a pseudogene. The CDR3 is 18 residues long, counting both termini. CDR3 sequence: CASSKFVGTGSYNSPLHF.

The chain is built from TRBV9 and TRBJ2-5, with 15 bases that match TRBD2. Germline V gives CDR1 SGDLS, CDR2 YYNGEE. Trimming removed 3 bases from V and 2 bases from J; junction bases left unmatched: 5. CDR3 length: 17 amino acids. The DNA for the CDR3 is TGTGCCAGCAGCGCGGGACTAGCGGGGGGTGGGCAAGAGACCCAGTACTTC. It translates to CASSAGLAGGGQETQYF.

The rearrangement uses TRBV21-1 and TRBJ1-3. TRBV21-1 is deemed a pseudogene. This CDR3 has 15 residues. As DNA, the CDR3 is TGTGCCAGCAGCAAAGTGCCGCGAGAGAGAAACACCATATATTTT. Protein product: CASSKVPRERNTIYF.

This clone was detected only a few times. The V and J genes are TRBV30 and TRBJ2-1; 11 nucleotides line up with TRBD2. Germline assignment: CDR1 GTSNPN and CDR2 SVGIG (reference sequence). The CDR3 extends over 13 amino acids. V lost 6 bases and J lost 10; bases outside the gene matches: 8. The CDR3: CACTLLAGVEQFF. The CDR3, as DNA: TGTGCCTGTACCTTACTAGCGGGGGTGGAGCAGTTCTTC.

This chain connects TRBV11-1 to TRBJ1-3, with D uncertain. V lost 5 bases and J lost 0, with 11 bases in between. Germline V gene sequence: CDR1 SGHAT, CDR2 FQDESV (reference sequence). CDR3 length: 15 residues. The CDR3 DNA reads as TGTGCCAGCAGCCCCCGGACTGGCTCTGGAAACACCATATATTTT. It translates to CASSPRTGSGNTIYF.

The DNA of the CDR3 is TGTGCCAGCAGCGTAGGTGGACAGGGGAATAACTATGGCTACACCTTC. Its protein is CASSVGGQGNNYGYTF. The genes are TRBV9 and TRBJ1-2, with 9 nucleotides matching TRBD1. With 0 bases clipped from V and 1 base from J, the junction kept 4 bases outside the gene matches. This CDR3 has 16 amino acids. Germline assignment: CDR1 SGDLS and CDR2 YYNGEE.

This clone was seen only once. The genes are TRBV30 and TRBJ1-4, with 7 bases matching TRBD1. This CDR3 spans 15 amino acids. Germline assignment: CDR1 GTSNPN and CDR2 SVGIG (reference sequence). Germline trimming cut 4 bases from V and 7 bases from J; bases unmatched to any gene: 12. The CDR3 spells CAWNGGDRDAEKLFF. The CDR3 nucleotides are TGTGCCTGGAATGGGGGCGACAGGGACGCTGAAAAACTGTTTTTT.

This clone was seen only once. This sample also contains other DNA sequences that code for the same CDR3. The chain carries TRBV30 and TRBJ2-5; a possible D gene is TRBD1 (6 bases). The CDR3 runs to 16 residues. Deletions cut 3 bases from V and 3 bases from J, with 20 bases between. Germline CDR1 is GTSNPN and CDR2 is SVGIG (reference sequence). The CDR3 is CAWSPGQLINEETQYF. CDR3 nucleotide sequence: TGTGCCTGGAGCCCTGGACAGTTAATCAATGAAGAGACCCAGTACTTC.

The chain combines TRBV11-3 with TRBJ2-5, with 10 bases matching TRBD1. The CDR3 has 16 amino acids. Germline loops: CDR1 SGHNT, CDR2 YENEEA. The ends lost 5 bases at V and 1 base at J; junction bases unmatched: 7. This CDR3 reads CASSPRTGGSQETQYF. In DNA form, the CDR3 reads TGTGCCAGCAGCCCTCGGACAGGGGGAAGCCAAGAGACCCAGTACTTC.

This chain connects TRBV9 to TRBJ2-1; 7 bases map to TRBD1. The CDR3 length is 17 residues. Per germline, CDR1 SGDLS and CDR2 YYNGEE. V dropped 3 bases and J dropped 0; count of bases not matched to a gene: 9. CDR3 sequence (DNA): TGTGCCAGCAGCGCACTAGGGGGCCCGAGCTCCTACAATGAGCAGTTCTTC. Amino acids: CASSALGGPSSYNEQFF.

The V and J genes are TRBV27 and TRBJ2-5, with D possibly being TRBD2 (6 bases). This CDR3 contains 14 residues. Trimming pared 6 bases from V and 4 bases from J, leaving 15 bases between. The germline CDR1 and CDR2 sequences are MNHEY and SMNVEV (reference sequence). The CDR3 loop is CASRSSGLSETQYF. Here the CDR3 DNA reads TGTGCCAGCAGGTCCTCGGGACTCTCAGAGACCCAGTACTTC.

DNA for the CDR3: TGCGCCAGCAGGCGAATTCCGGGACTAGAAAAACTGTTTTTT. Protein sequence: CASRRIPGLEKLFF. The V gene is TRBV4-1, the J gene TRBJ1-4, with D tentatively TRBD1 (5 bases). CDR1 MGHRA and CDR2 YSYEKL come from the germline V gene. This CDR3 has 14 residues. Trimming took off 6 bases at V and 8 bases at J, with 16 bases between the two ends.

The chain is built from TRBV5-1 and TRBJ2-1; D is unclear. CDR3 length: 16 amino acids. Per germline, CDR1 SGHRS and CDR2 YFSETQ. Trimming took 0 bases from V and 0 from J, leaving 10 bases between them. The CDR3 DNA follows: TGCGCCAGCAGCTTGGTCGGAGTCAGCTCCTACAATGAGCAGTTCTTC. The encoded protein is CASSLVGVSSYNEQFF.

The table lists this clone with a few counts. The V and J genes are TRBV7-3 and TRBJ1-6, with D unclear. Trimming took 7 bases from V and 9 from J, leaving 22 bases between them. The CDR3 runs 16 residues. Germline assignment: CDR1 SGHTA and CDR2 FQGTGA. CDR3 sequence: CASTIWEVAGGSPLHF. In DNA, the CDR3 is TGTGCCAGCACCATTTGGGAGGTTGCTGGTGGTTCACCCCTCCACTTT.

Here the CDR3 DNA reads TGTGCCAGCAGCTTCGACATCAACTCTGGAAACACCATATATTTT. Its translation: CASSFDINSGNTIYF. J is TRBJ1-3 and V is TRBV7-2, with no clear D. The V and J ends lost 3 bases and 0 bases respectively, with 9 bases between them. The CDR3 contains 15 residues. CDR1 is SGHTA and CDR2 is FQGNSA in the germline V gene.

The chain has TRBV9 and TRBJ1-2; a weak D match, TRBD1 (6 bases). The length of the CDR3 is 15 residues. V was shortened by 3 bases and J by 8 bases, with 20 bases between the two germline ends. Germline loops: CDR1 SGDLS, CDR2 YYNGEE. CDR3 protein: CASSEGGGKESGYTF. The CDR3 DNA follows: TGTGCCAGCAGCGAAGGGGGGGGCAAGGAATCAGGCTACACCTTC. The whole variable domain, filled in from reference TRBV9 and TRBJ1-2, reads DSGVTQTPKHLITATGQRVTLRCSPRSGDLSVYWYQQSLDQGLQFLIQYYNGEERAKGNILERFSAQQFPDLHSELNLSSLELGDSALYFCASSEGGGKESGYTFGSGTRLTVV.

This clone was counted between two and nine times. The rearrangement uses TRBV5-6 and TRBJ1-1, with D possibly matching TRBD1 (6 bases). There are 14 residues in the CDR3. CDR1 is SGHDT, CDR2 YYEEEE, per germline. V was trimmed by 6 bases and J by 1 base, leaving 13 bases between them. DNA of the CDR3: TGTGCCAGCACCTGGGGGCTTACGAACACTGAAGCTTTCTTT. As protein: CASTWGLTNTEAFF.